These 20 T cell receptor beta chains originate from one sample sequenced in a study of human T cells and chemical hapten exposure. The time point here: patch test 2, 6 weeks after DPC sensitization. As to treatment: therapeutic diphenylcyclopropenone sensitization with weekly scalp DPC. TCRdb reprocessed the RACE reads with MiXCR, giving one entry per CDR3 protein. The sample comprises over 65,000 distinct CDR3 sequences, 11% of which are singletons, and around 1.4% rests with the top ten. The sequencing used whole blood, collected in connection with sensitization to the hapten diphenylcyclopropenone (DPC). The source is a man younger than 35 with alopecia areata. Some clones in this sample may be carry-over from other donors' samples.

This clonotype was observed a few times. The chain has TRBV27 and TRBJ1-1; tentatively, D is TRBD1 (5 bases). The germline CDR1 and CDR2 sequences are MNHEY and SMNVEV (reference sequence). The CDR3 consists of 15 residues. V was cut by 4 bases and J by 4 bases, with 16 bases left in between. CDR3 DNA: TGTGCCAGCAGTTACAGGAGAATTGGTTCCACTGAAGCTTTCTTT. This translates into CASSYRRIGSTEAFF.

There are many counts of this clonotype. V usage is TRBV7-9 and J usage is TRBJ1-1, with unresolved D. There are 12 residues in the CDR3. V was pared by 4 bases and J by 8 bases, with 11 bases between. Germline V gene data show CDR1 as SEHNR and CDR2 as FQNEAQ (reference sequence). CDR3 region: CASSSPRAEAFF. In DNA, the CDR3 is TGTGCCAGCAGCTCCCCTCGGGCCGAAGCTTTCTTT.

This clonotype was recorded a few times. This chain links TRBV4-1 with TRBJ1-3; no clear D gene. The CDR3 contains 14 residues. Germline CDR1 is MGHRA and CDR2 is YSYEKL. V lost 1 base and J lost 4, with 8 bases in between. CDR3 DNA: TGCGCCAGCAGCCAAGGCTTAACGGGAAACACCATATATTTT. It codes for CASSQGLTGNTIYF.

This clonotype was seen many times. As DNA, the CDR3 is TGTGCCAGCAGTGAATTTGGGGGACAGGTGGTGAATCAGCCCCAGCATTTT. Residues: CASSEFGGQVVNQPQHF. The J gene is TRBJ1-5, the V gene TRBV2; 8 bases align to TRBD1. Germline lookup yields CDR1 SNHLY and CDR2 FYNNEI. V was pared by 2 bases and J by 4 bases, with 10 bases of the junction left unmatched. There are 17 residues in the CDR3.

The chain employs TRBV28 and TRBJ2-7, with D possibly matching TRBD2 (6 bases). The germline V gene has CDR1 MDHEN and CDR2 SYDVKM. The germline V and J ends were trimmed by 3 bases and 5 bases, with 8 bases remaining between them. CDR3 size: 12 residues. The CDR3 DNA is TGTGCCAGCAGTTTGCGGGGAGACGAGCAGTACTTC. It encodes CASSLRGDEQYF.

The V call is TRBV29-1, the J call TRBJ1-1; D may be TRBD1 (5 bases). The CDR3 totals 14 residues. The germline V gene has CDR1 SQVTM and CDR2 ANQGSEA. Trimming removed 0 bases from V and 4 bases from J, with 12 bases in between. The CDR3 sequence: CSVEDPRGTTEAFF. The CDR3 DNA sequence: TGCAGCGTTGAAGATCCACGGGGGACCACTGAAGCTTTCTTT.

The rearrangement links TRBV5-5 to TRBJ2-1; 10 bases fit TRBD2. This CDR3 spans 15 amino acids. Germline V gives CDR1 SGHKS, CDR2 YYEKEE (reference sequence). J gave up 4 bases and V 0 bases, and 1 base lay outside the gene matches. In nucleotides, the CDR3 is TGTGCCAGCAGCTTGGCACTAGCGGGGTACAATGAGCAGTTCTTC. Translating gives CASSLALAGYNEQFF. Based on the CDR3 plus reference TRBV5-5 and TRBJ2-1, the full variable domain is DAGVTQSPTHLIKTRGQQVTLRCSPISGHKSVSWYQQVLGQGPQFIFQYYEKEERGRGNFPDRFSARQFPNYSSELNVNALLLGDSALYLCASSLALAGYNEQFFGPGTRLTVL.

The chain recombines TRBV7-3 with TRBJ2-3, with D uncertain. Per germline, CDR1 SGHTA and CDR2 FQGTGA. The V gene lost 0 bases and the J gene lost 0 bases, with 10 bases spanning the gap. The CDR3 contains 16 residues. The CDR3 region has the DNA TGTGCCAGCAGCTTAACCCCCGGGCTAAGCACAGATACGCAGTATTTT. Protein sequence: CASSLTPGLSTDTQYF.

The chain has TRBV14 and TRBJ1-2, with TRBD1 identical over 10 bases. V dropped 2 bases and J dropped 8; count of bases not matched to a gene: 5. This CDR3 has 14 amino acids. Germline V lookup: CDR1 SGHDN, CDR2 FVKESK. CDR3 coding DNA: TGTGCCAGCAGCCAACGGACAGGGGGTACAGGCTACACCTTC. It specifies CASSQRTGGTGYTF.

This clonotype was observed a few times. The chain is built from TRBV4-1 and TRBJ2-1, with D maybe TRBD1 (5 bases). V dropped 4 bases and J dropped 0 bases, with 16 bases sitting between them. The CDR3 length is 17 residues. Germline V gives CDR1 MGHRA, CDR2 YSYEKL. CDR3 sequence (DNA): TGCGCCAGCAGCCCAAGAGAAAGGGGAAGCTCCTACAATGAGCAGTTCTTC. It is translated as CASSPRERGSSYNEQFF.

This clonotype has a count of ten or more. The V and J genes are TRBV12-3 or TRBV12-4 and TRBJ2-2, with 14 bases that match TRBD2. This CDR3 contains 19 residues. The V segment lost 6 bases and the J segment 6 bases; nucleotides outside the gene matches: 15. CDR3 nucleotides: TGTGCCAGCAGCCTGGACCGACTAGCGGGGGGGCCCGGCGCCGGGGAGCTGTTTTTT. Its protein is CASSLDRLAGGPGAGELFF.

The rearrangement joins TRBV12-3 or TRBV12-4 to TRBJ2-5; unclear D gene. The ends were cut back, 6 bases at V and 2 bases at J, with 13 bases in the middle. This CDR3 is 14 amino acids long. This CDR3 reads CASSLPDRQETQYF. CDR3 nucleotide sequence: TGTGCCAGCAGCTTACCCGACCGACAAGAGACCCAGTACTTC.

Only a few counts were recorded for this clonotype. CDR3 residues: CASRKIQGQPQHF. DNA for the CDR3: TGTGCCAGCAGGAAAATACAGGGTCAGCCCCAGCATTTT. The chain links TRBV6-2 or TRBV6-3 to TRBJ1-5; a weak D match, TRBD1 (6 bases). Trimming left V 6 bases short and J 6 bases short, with 12 bases between. CDR3 length: 13 residues. Germline CDR1 MNHEY, CDR2 SVGEGT.

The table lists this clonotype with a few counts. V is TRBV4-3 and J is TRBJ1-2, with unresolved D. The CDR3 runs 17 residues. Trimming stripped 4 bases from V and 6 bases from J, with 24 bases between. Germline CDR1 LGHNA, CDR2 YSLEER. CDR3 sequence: CASSPRLGVSWEDGYTF. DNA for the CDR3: TGCGCCAGCAGCCCTCGGTTAGGAGTGAGCTGGGAGGATGGCTACACCTTC.

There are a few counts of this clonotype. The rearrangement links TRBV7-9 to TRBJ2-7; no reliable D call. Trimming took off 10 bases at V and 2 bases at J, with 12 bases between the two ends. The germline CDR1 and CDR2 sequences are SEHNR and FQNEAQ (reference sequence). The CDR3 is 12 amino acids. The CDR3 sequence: CAIPPKTYEQYF. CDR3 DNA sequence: TGTGCCATCCCCCCGAAGACCTACGAGCAGTACTTC.

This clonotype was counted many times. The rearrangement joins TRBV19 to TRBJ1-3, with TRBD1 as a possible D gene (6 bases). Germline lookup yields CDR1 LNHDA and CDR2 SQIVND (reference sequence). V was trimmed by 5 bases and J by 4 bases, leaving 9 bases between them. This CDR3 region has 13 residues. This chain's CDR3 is CASSVTGGNTIYF. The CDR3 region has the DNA TGTGCCAGTAGTGTGACAGGAGGAAACACCATATATTTT.

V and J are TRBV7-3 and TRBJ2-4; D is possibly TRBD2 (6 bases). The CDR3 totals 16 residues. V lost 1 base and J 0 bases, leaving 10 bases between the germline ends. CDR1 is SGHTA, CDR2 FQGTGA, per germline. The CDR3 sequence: CASSLNGGLAKNIQYF. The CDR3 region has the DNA TGTGCCAGCAGCTTAAACGGGGGACTAGCCAAAAACATTCAGTACTTC.

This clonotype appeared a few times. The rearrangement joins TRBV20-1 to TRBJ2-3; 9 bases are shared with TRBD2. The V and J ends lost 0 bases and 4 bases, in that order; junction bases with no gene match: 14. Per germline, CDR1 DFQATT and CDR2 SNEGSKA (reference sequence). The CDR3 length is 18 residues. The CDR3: CSARDGLNIAGGPDTQYF. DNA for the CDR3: TGCAGTGCTAGAGATGGCCTGAATATCGCGGGAGGGCCAGATACGCAGTATTTT.

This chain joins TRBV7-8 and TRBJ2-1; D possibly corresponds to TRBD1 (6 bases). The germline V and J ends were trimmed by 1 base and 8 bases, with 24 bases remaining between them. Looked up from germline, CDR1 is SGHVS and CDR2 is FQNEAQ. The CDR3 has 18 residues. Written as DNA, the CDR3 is TGTGCCAGCAGCTTAGTAAAAGGTCGTGGGGGCTTTAGGCATGAGCAGTTCTTC. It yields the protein CASSLVKGRGGFRHEQFF. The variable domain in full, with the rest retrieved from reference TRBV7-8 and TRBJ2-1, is GAGVSQSPRYKVAKRGQDVALRCDPISGHVSLFWYQQALGQGPEFLTYFQNEAQLDKSGLPSDRFFAERPEGSVSTLKIQRTQQEDSAVYLCASSLVKGRGGFRHEQFFGPGTRLTVL.

Here the CDR3 DNA reads TGCAGTGCTAGAAACGGACAGGGACACGCCTACGAGCAGTACTTC. Translated: CSARNGQGHAYEQYF. The chain uses TRBV20-1 and TRBJ2-7, with 8 bases identical to TRBD1. After removal of 2 bases from V and 2 bases from J, the junction contained 8 bases not matched to a gene. Germline V gene data show CDR1 as DFQATT and CDR2 as SNEGSKA (reference sequence). The CDR3 extends over 15 amino acids.